A selection of T cell receptor beta chains follows, all from one sample in a study of control samples from healthy donors and cancer patients. Libraries were prepared by immunoSEQ multiplex PCR; TCRdb keeps only in-frame clonotypes and omits some of them. This sample has 85,000 to 95,000 clones, with roughly 92% found just once. The material sequenced was blood. The origin of the receptors is a woman aged 30 to 39 in good health. Both conserved end residues are part of each CDR3. The D gene is left open where the match is weak. A row's size may be missing; if present it is once, few, many or a size class.

V gene: TRBV6-5
D gene: NA
clone size: once
J gene: TRBJ1-2
CDR3 DNA: TGTGCCAGCGGCGGAAGGGTAACTGGCTACACCTTC
CDR3 protein: CASGGRVTGYTF

V gene: TRBV3-1/TRBV3-2
D gene: NA
clone size: NA
J gene: TRBJ1-1
CDR3 DNA: TGTGCCAGCAGCCAAGATCCCCTTCCGACGGTCTTT
CDR3 protein: CASSQDPLPTVF

V gene: TRBV6-1
D gene: NA
clone size: NA
J gene: TRBJ1-4
CDR3 DNA: TGTGCCAGCAGTGAACAGGGGAGGGAGGAAAAACTGTTTTTT
CDR3 protein: CASSEQGREEKLFF

V gene: TRBV2
D gene: NA
clone size: NA
J gene: TRBJ1-5
CDR3 DNA: TGTGCCAGCAGTACGCCAAGGGGAAGGAGGCGCAATCAGCCCCAGCATTTT
CDR3 protein: CASSTPRGRRRNQPQHF

V gene: TRBV2
D gene: NA
clone size: NA
J gene: TRBJ1-5
CDR3 DNA: TGTGCCAGCAGCAGGGGATCCCAGCCCCAGCATTTT
CDR3 protein: CASSRGSQPQHF

V gene: TRBV19
D gene: NA
clone size: once
J gene: TRBJ2-6
CDR3 DNA: TGTGCCAGTAAGGTTTGGACAAGCGTATCTGGGGCCAACGTCCTGACTTTC
CDR3 protein: CASKVWTSVSGANVLTF

V gene: TRBV30
D gene: NA
clone size: NA
J gene: TRBJ1-3
CDR3 DNA: TGTGCCTGGAGTTCAGGGACTGGAAACACCATATATTTT
CDR3 protein: CAWSSGTGNTIYF

V gene: TRBV19
D gene: NA
clone size: NA
J gene: TRBJ1-1
CDR3 DNA: TGTGCCAGTAGTATAGTGAGGGTGAACACTGAAGCTTTCTTT
CDR3 protein: CASSIVRVNTEAFF

V gene: TRBV4-1
D gene: NA
clone size: NA
J gene: TRBJ1-2
CDR3 DNA: TGCGCCAGCAGCCAAGAGGGGCACCCGAGCTATGGTTACACCTTC
CDR3 protein: CASSQEGHPSYGYTF

V gene: TRBV7-9
D gene: TRBD1
clone size: NA
J gene: TRBJ1-2
CDR3 DNA: TGTGCCAGCAGCCATACCGGGACAGGGTATGGCTACACCTTC
CDR3 protein: CASSHTGTGYGYTF

V gene: TRBV18
D gene: TRBD2
clone size: NA
J gene: TRBJ2-3
CDR3 DNA: TGTGCCAGCTCACCACCGAGCGGGAGGAGAGATACGCAGTATTTT
CDR3 protein: CASSPPSGRRDTQYF

V gene: TRBV19
D gene: TRBD1
clone size: NA
J gene: TRBJ1-3
CDR3 DNA: TGTGCCAGCACCCCATACTCGGGACAGGGAAGAAGGAGCTCCGGAAACACCATATATTTT
CDR3 protein: CASTPYSGQGRRSSGNTIYF

V gene: TRBV4-2
D gene: NA
clone size: NA
J gene: TRBJ1-2
CDR3 DNA: TGTGCCAGCAGCCACGACCCCCACGCGAAATCGGATGGCTACACCTTC
CDR3 protein: CASSHDPHAKSDGYTF

V gene: TRBV4-1
D gene: NA
clone size: NA
J gene: TRBJ1-5
CDR3 DNA: TGCGCCAGCAGCCAAGGCCACAATCAGCCCCAGCATTTT
CDR3 protein: CASSQGHNQPQHF

V gene: TRBV28
D gene: TRBD1
clone size: NA
J gene: TRBJ1-5
CDR3 DNA: TGTGCCAGCAGTTTCGCGGGACAGGGGCATCAGCCCCAGCATTTT
CDR3 protein: CASSFAGQGHQPQHF

V gene: TRBV5-4
D gene: NA
clone size: NA
J gene: TRBJ2-6
CDR3 DNA: TGTGCCAGCAGCATACAGGGTATAGACGGGGCCAACGTCCTGACTTTC
CDR3 protein: CASSIQGIDGANVLTF

V gene: TRBV5-1
D gene: TRBD1
clone size: NA
J gene: TRBJ1-4
CDR3 DNA: TGCGCCAGCAGCTTGTTACAGGGGGAAAAACTGTTTTTT
CDR3 protein: CASSLLQGEKLFF

V gene: TRBV5-1
D gene: NA
clone size: NA
J gene: TRBJ2-7
CDR3 DNA: TGCGCCAGCAGCTTGGGGGCCTACGAGCAGTACTTC
CDR3 protein: CASSLGAYEQYF

V gene: TRBV6-5
D gene: NA
clone size: NA
J gene: TRBJ2-7
CDR3 DNA: TGTGCCAGCACCAGGGGGGGGGCCACCTACGAGCAGTACTTC
CDR3 protein: CASTRGGATYEQYF

V gene: TRBV6-1
D gene: NA
clone size: NA
J gene: TRBJ1-4
CDR3 DNA: TGTGCCAGCAGTGCAGGGTTTGGGTCAACTAATGAAAAACTGTTTTTT
CDR3 protein: CASSAGFGSTNEKLFF

V gene: TRBV6-6
D gene: TRBD1
clone size: NA
J gene: TRBJ1-4
CDR3 DNA: TGTGCCAGCAGTCGACAGGGATCTAATGAAAAACTGTTTTTT
CDR3 protein: CASSRQGSNEKLFF

V gene: TRBV30
D gene: NA
clone size: NA
J gene: TRBJ1-1
CDR3 DNA: TGTGCCTGGAGCTCCTTCCCGGGGGTCGGAGCTTTCTTT
CDR3 protein: CAWSSFPGVGAFF